Listed below are T cell receptor beta chains from one sample, sequenced in a study of response to subunit inactivated influenza vaccine. TCRdb re-derived calls from the RT-PCR reads in MiXCR, one entry per CDR3 protein. This table holds 650,000 or so distinct CDR3 sequences, around 15% found once. The specimen was PBMCs from blood, collected around 15 days before vaccination. The receptors come from a man aged 50 to 60 who received an inactivated influenza vaccine. The CDR3 runs from the conserved cysteine through the conserved F or W. A D gene is named only where the DNA matches it firmly. Clone size is not always given. Where it is, it says once, few, many or a class for expanded clones.

many TRBJ2-1 15 TRBD2 TRBV7-3 TGTGCCAGCAGCCCCCTCGCGGGAGCCTACAATGAGCAGTTCTTC CASSPLAGAYNEQFF
many TRBJ2-2 15 . TRBV4-2 TGTGCCAGCAGCCAAGGAACAGCCTCAGTCGGGGAGCTGTTTTTT CASSQGTASVGELFF
. TRBJ2-5 14 . TRBV7-2 TGTGCCAGCAGCGCGCAGGCGTCTGGAGAGACCCAGTACTTC CASSAQASGETQYF
. TRBJ2-2 14 . TRBV6-5 TGTGCCAGCAGTTATTGGCAGAGCACCGGGGAGCTGTTTTTT CASSYWQSTGELFF
. TRBJ2-5 16 . TRBV20-1 TGCAGTGCTAGATGGGGACGATGGGAGACGTTCGAGACCCAGTACTTC CSARWGRWETFETQYF
. TRBJ2-2 16 . TRBV7-2 TGTGCCAGCAGCTACCCCCCGGGACACGGGGCCGGGGAGCTGTTTTTT CASSYPPGHGAGELFF
few TRBJ1-3 14 . TRBV11-2 TGTGCCAGCAGCCTTGCAGTCTCTGGAAACACCATATATTTT CASSLAVSGNTIYF
. TRBJ2-6 16 . TRBV7-2 TGTGCCAGCAGCTCAGGCCGGATCTCTGGGGCCAACGTCCTGACTTTC CASSSGRISGANVLTF
. TRBJ2-2 19 TRBD1 TRBV28 TGTGCCAGCAGTTCAATCCGGGACAGGGGTCGTCTAACTCCCGGGGAGCTGTTTTTT CASSSIRDRGRLTPGELFF
. TRBJ2-3 15 TRBD1 TRBV12-3/TRBV12-4 TGTGCCAGCAGTTTAGGTGGACAGGGAGCAGATACGCAGTATTTT CASSLGGQGADTQYF
. TRBJ2-2 18 TRBD1 TRBV4-2 TGTGCCAGCAGCCAAGAGGGGGAGACAGGGCGAGACGGCGGGGAGCTGTTTTTT CASSQEGETGRDGGELFF
many TRBJ2-3 12 . TRBV28 TGTGCCAGCAAAGCGGCGGCAGATACGCAGTATTTT CASKAAADTQYF
. TRBJ2-1 14 TRBD2 TRBV19 TGTGCCAGTGGAGGTAGCGGGTACTACAATGAGCAGTTCTTC CASGGSGYYNEQFF
few TRBJ1-5 15 . TRBV7-9 TGTGCCAGCAGCTCCGAGCCCCTAAGCAATCAGCCCCAGCATTTT CASSSEPLSNQPQHF
many TRBJ1-3 12 . TRBV12-3/TRBV12-4 TGTGCCAGCAGTCGGGCTGGAAACACCATATATTTT CASSRAGNTIYF
few TRBJ2-3 15 TRBD1 TRBV28 TGTGCCAGCAGATCCGGGACAGGGGGAGGAGATACGCAGTATTTT CASRSGTGGGDTQYF
. TRBJ2-7 13 . TRBV5-6 TGTGCCAGCAAAAGCGGGTTGACCTACGAGCAGTACTTC CASKSGLTYEQYF
once TRBJ2-7 14 TRBD1 TRBV20-1 TGCAGTGCTACTTCGGGACAGGGGATGAGCGAGCAGTACTTC CSATSGQGMSEQYF
. TRBJ1-4 16 . TRBV11-2 TGTGCCAGCAGCATACAGTACCCAACAACTAATGAAAAACTGTTTTTT CASSIQYPTTNEKLFF
few TRBJ1-6 17 TRBD1 TRBV15 TGTGCCACCAGCGGAAGAACAGGGGGCCGGTATAATTCACCCCTCCACTTT CATSGRTGGRYNSPLHF
. TRBJ1-5 17 . TRBV20-1 TGCAGTGCTAGCGCCACCGGTGCAGGGCTCAGCAATCAGCCCCAGCATTTT CSASATGAGLSNQPQHF
few TRBJ2-1 16 TRBD1 TRBV28 TGTGCCAGCAGTTTAACGGGACAGGGGGCGAGGAATGAGCAGTTCTTC CASSLTGQGARNEQFF
few TRBJ1-6 17 . TRBV6-2/TRBV6-3 TGTGCCAGCAGTTACGTTGTGAGAAGCCTCCTAGATTCACCCCTCCACTTT CASSYVVRSLLDSPLHF
. TRBJ1-4 13 TRBD1 TRBV20-1 TGCAGTGCAGGGGGCTGGGGGGATGAAAAACTGTTTTTT CSAGGWGDEKLFF
few TRBJ2-7 16 TRBD2 TRBV5-1 TGCGCCAGCAGCTTGTCGGGCTCAGCGGGAGATGGAGAGCAGTACTTC CASSLSGSAGDGEQYF
few TRBJ2-3 14 TRBD2 TRBV10-1 TGCGCCAGCAGCCGGACTAGCGGGGGGGATACGCAGTATTTT CASSRTSGGDTQYF
. TRBJ2-3 18 TRBD2 TRBV20-1 TGCAGTGCTAGTAGCCCCGCGGGAGCCGGGAGGGGCACAGATACGCAGTATTTT CSASSPAGAGRGTDTQYF
many TRBJ2-7 15 . TRBV18 TGTGCCAGCTCACCGCCGGGACTCGGCACATACGAGCAGTACTTC CASSPPGLGTYEQYF
few TRBJ2-1 17 . TRBV5-6 TGTGCCAGCAGCTTGGCGGCTCTCTATAGCCCCTACAATGAGCAGTTCTTC CASSLAALYSPYNEQFF
many TRBJ1-1 14 . TRBV12-3/TRBV12-4 TGTGCCAGCAGTTTCCTAATAGTGAACACTGAAGCTTTCTTT CASSFLIVNTEAFF
few TRBJ2-5 16 TRBD2 TRBV10-3 TGTGCCATCAGTCAGCTTCCCAGCGGGGATTCGGAGACCCAGTACTTC CAISQLPSGDSETQYF
few TRBJ2-7 15 TRBD1 TRBV7-9 TGTGCCAGCAGCTTACCCGGGACAGGTCCCTACGAGCAGTACTTC CASSLPGTGPYEQYF
. TRBJ2-1 16 . TRBV7-9 TGTGCCAGCAGCCAGGGACGGTTTTTTCCGGCGGGGAAGCAGTTCTTC CASSQGRFFPAGKQFF
few TRBJ2-1 12 . TRBV12-3/TRBV12-4 TGTGCCAGCAGTTTAGTCCGTGATGAGCAGTTCTTC CASSLVRDEQFF
. TRBJ2-1 13 . TRBV12-3/TRBV12-4 TGTGCCAGCAGCCTAACGGGGACTGGATTACTGTTCTTC CASSLTGTGLLFF
. TRBJ1-5 16 . TRBV12-3/TRBV12-4 TGTGCCAGCAGTGCTCCGGGAGCGAGGCACAATCAGCCCCAGCATTTT CASSAPGARHNQPQHF
. TRBJ2-1 16 TRBD2 TRBV4-2 TGTGCCAGCAGCCAAGAGGCGGGGGATTCCTACAATGAGCAGTTCTTC CASSQEAGDSYNEQFF
. TRBJ2-2 16 . TRBV5-1 TGCGCCAGCAGCTTGCGATCTGGGCAAAACACCGGGGAGCTGTTTTTT CASSLRSGQNTGELFF
. TRBJ2-2 15 . TRBV2 TGTGCCAGCAGAGAACCACTACAGGGTGCCGGGGAGCTGTTTTTT CASREPLQGAGELFF
. TRBJ2-4 17 TRBD1 TRBV20-1 TGCAGTGCTAAGGGACAGACCGTAGCCGGCTATCGAAACATTCAGTACTTC CSAKGQTVAGYRNIQYF
few TRBJ1-5 16 TRBD1 TRBV24-1 TGTGCCACCAGTGATCGGAACACAGGGGGCAATCAGCCCCAGCATTTT CATSDRNTGGNQPQHF